The 27 T cell receptor beta chains reported below all come from one sample, sequenced in a study of cytomegalovirus exposure and HLA in healthy donors. PCR primers comprised 60 Vbeta and 13 Jbeta primers. The table came from immunoSEQ multiplex PCR; TCRdb's copy has only in-frame clones and leaves some out. Here the sample spans about 85,000 clones, 80% being singletons. Specimen: PBMCs. These receptor sequences come from a man aged 45 to 65 in good health and CMV-seropositive.

This chain joins TRBV19 and TRBJ2-5; TRBD2 might be the D (6 bases). V was clipped by 6 bases and J by 5 bases, with 13 bases between them. The germline V gene encodes CDR1 LNHDA and CDR2 SQIVND (reference sequence). The length of the CDR3 is 13 residues. CDR3 nucleotide sequence: TGTGCCAGTAGAGAGCGGGTTCGGGAGACCCAGTACTTC. It is translated as CASRERVRETQYF.

This chain connects TRBV4-1 to TRBJ1-3; no clear D gene. The V and J ends lost 1 base and 0 bases respectively, with 13 bases between them. Germline V gene data show CDR1 as MGHRA and CDR2 as YSYEKL. This CDR3 is built from 17 residues. CDR3 protein: CASSQALGRSSGNTIYF. The CDR3 bases are TGCGCCAGCAGCCAAGCTCTTGGTCGGAGCTCTGGAAACACCATATATTTT.

To note about this clone: A junction boundary mismatches the germline segment, possibly from a read error. The chain links TRBV28 to TRBJ2-1; D remains unclear. CDR3 length: 13 residues. Germline CDR1 and CDR2: MDHEN and SYDVKM. The CDR3 loop reads CASDTGSYTEQFF. The DNA for the CDR3 is TGTGCCAGCGACACCGGCTCCTACACTGAGCAGTTCTTC. The full variable domain, with the rest looked up from reference TRBV28 and TRBJ2-1, is DVKVTQSSRYLVKRTGEKVFLECVQDMDHENMFWYRQDPGLGLRLIYFSYDVKMKEKGDIPEGYSVSREKKERFSLILESASTNQTSMYLCASDTGSYTEQFFGPGTRLTVL.

V gene TRBV7-6 combines with J gene TRBJ2-7; TRBD1 is a possible D gene (5 bases). V gave up 10 bases and J gave up 6 bases, with 19 bases separating them. The CDR3 has 13 amino acids. Germline lookup yields CDR1 SGHVS and CDR2 FNYEAQ. The CDR3 nucleotides are TGTGCCACCCAGGGTCTCGCCTCCCTCGAGCAGTACTTC. Its translation is CATQGLASLEQYF. Full variable domain (missing parts from reference TRBV7-6 and TRBJ2-7): GAGVSQSPRYKVTKRGQDVALRCDPISGHVSLYWYRQALGQGPEFLTYFNYEAQQDKSGLPNDRFSAERPEGSISTLTIQRTEQRDSAMYRCATQGLASLEQYFGPGTRLTVT.

The chain couples TRBV5-8 to TRBJ1-5; D is uncertain. The CDR3 consists of 16 residues. Per germline, CDR1 SGHTS and CDR2 YDEGEE. Between the trimmed V and J ends, which lost 3 bases and 11 bases, there was a span of 24 bases. CDR3 bases: TGTGCCAGCAGCTGGAGGTCCGGGTCCCCACCCCCAACCCAGCATTTT. Translating gives CASSWRSGSPPPTQHF.

V and J are TRBV2 and TRBJ2-2, with 10 positions matching TRBD2. The length of the CDR3 is 16 residues. Losses at the gene ends were 5 bases for V and 4 bases for J; bases not matched to a gene: 7. Germline CDR1 SNHLY, CDR2 FYNNEI. The CDR3 loop reads CASSLALAGVTGELFF. CDR3 DNA: TGTGCCAGCAGTCTCGCCCTAGCGGGAGTCACCGGGGAGCTGTTTTTT.

The sample holds a few counts of this clone. The chain uses TRBV11-2 and TRBJ1-6; D not certain. The CDR3 extends over 14 amino acids. The V end lost 5 bases, the J end lost 8 bases, and 13 bases lay between the germline ends. The germline CDR1 and CDR2 sequences are SGHAT and FQNNGV. The CDR3 coding sequence is TGTGCCAGCAGCCAAAATCCTCGGGATTCACCCCTCCACTTT. Protein: CASSQNPRDSPLHF.

The genes are TRBV6-1 and TRBJ2-3; TRBD2 aligns across 10 bases. The CDR3 is 18 amino acids. J lost 5 bases, V lost 3 bases, and 14 bases had no gene match. In germline, CDR1 is MNHNS, CDR2 SASEGT. The CDR3 here is CASSDFSILAGQGDTQYF. CDR3 DNA sequence: TGTGCCAGCAGTGACTTCAGCATACTAGCGGGACAAGGAGATACGCAGTATTTT.

DNA for the CDR3: TGCGCCAGCAGCTTCGATCGAGCGTCCGGCTATGGCTACACCTTC. Its protein product is CASSFDRASGYGYTF. The chain joins TRBV5-1 to TRBJ1-2; the D is unclear. Germline V lookup: CDR1 SGHRS, CDR2 YFSETQ. The CDR3 is 15 amino acids. The germline V and J ends were trimmed by 2 bases and 4 bases, with 15 bases remaining between them. The full variable domain, rest sourced from reference TRBV5-1 and TRBJ1-2, is KAGVTQTPRYLIKTRGQQVTLSCSPISGHRSVSWYQQTPGQGLQFLFEYFSETQRNKGNFPGRFSGRQFSNSRSEMNVSTLELGDSALYLCASSFDRASGYGYTFGSGTRLTVV.

The rearrangement uses TRBV15 and TRBJ1-1; no clear D. Looked up from germline, CDR1 is LNHNV and CDR2 is YYDKDF (reference sequence). This CDR3 has 15 amino acids. V was shortened by 0 bases and J by 1 base, with 9 bases between the two germline ends. The DNA of the CDR3 is TGTGCCACCAGCAGAGATATAGTTACGAACACTGAAGCTTTCTTT. Its protein product is CATSRDIVTNTEAFF.

This sequence joins TRBV20-1 and TRBJ1-1, with D uncertain. CDR3 length: 10 residues. V was clipped by 3 bases and J by 7 bases, with 6 bases between them. Germline V CDR1 and CDR2: DFQATT, SNEGSKA (reference sequence). This CDR3 reads CSASSGEAFF. The CDR3 nucleotides are TGCAGTGCTAGTAGCGGTGAAGCTTTCTTT.

This rearrangement joins TRBV30 to TRBJ2-1; possible D gene TRBD2, 5 bases. The germline CDR1 and CDR2 sequences are GTSNPN and SVGIG (reference sequence). The length of the CDR3 is 17 residues. V was shortened by 4 bases and J by 0 bases, with 19 bases between the two germline ends. The CDR3 DNA sequence: TGTGCCTGGACAATGGAGGCGGGTGGGAGCTCCTACAATGAGCAGTTCTTC. It codes for CAWTMEAGGSSYNEQFF.

V and J are TRBV4-1 and TRBJ2-1, with unresolved D. CDR3 length equals 13 residues. Germline CDR1 reads MGHRA; CDR2 reads YSYEKL. Trimming removed 1 base from V and 11 bases from J, with 12 bases in between. The CDR3 is CASSQVMRNKQFF. The DNA for the CDR3 is TGCGCCAGCAGCCAAGTTATGCGGAACAAGCAGTTCTTC.

The chain joins TRBV7-9 to TRBJ2-1; D possibly corresponds to TRBD1 (5 bases). Germline V gives CDR1 SEHNR, CDR2 FQNEAQ (reference sequence). The V gene lost 1 base and the J gene lost 0 bases, with 13 bases spanning the gap. The CDR3 covers 17 residues. The CDR3 sequence: CASSLVSGSSSYNEQFF. The CDR3 nucleotides read TGTGCCAGCAGCTTAGTGTCAGGGTCCAGCTCCTACAATGAGCAGTTCTTC.

V is TRBV29-1 and J is TRBJ2-1; the match to TRBD2 covers 13 bases. Germline V gives CDR1 SQVTM, CDR2 ANQGSEA. The CDR3 is 16 amino acids. After removal of 2 bases from V and 7 bases from J, the junction contained 8 bases not matched to a gene. The CDR3 region is CSVELGTSGEENEQFF. CDR3 DNA: TGCAGCGTTGAACTGGGGACTAGCGGGGAGGAAAATGAGCAGTTCTTC.

The rearrangement uses TRBV10-3 and TRBJ1-2; 7 bases are shared with TRBD1. Per the germline V gene, CDR1 is ENHRY and CDR2 is SYGVKD. The CDR3 has 15 amino acids. The trim removed 8 bases at V and 1 base at J, leaving 10 bases unmatched. CDR3 loop: CAIGGTGDHNYGYTF. For the CDR3, the DNA is TGTGCCATCGGGGGTACAGGGGATCATAACTATGGCTACACCTTC.

The genes are TRBV5-1 and TRBJ2-7; 8 positions match TRBD1. Germline V gene data show CDR1 as SGHRS and CDR2 as YFSETQ. V was clipped by 4 bases and J by 4 bases; unmatched bases: 7. This CDR3 comprises 14 residues. The CDR3 DNA reads as TGCGCCAGCAGCGAGACAGGGGCGTTTTACGAGCAGTACTTC. Translation: CASSETGAFYEQYF.

This clone was detected once. The gene calls are TRBV27 and TRBJ2-5; TRBD1 matches 8 bases. Trimming removed 5 bases from V and 6 bases from J; junction bases left unmatched: 5. Germline V gene data show CDR1 as MNHEY and CDR2 as SMNVEV (reference sequence). This CDR3 spans 13 amino acids. The DNA of the CDR3 is TGTGCCAGCAGTCTCGACAGGGGAAAGACCCAGTACTTC. It encodes CASSLDRGKTQYF.

The chain is built from TRBV29-1 and TRBJ2-1; a weak D match, TRBD2 (5 bases). The germline V and J ends were trimmed by 6 bases and 12 bases, with 18 bases remaining between them. CDR1 is SQVTM and CDR2 is ANQGSEA in the germline V gene. The CDR3 covers 12 residues. CDR3 loop: CSVLLTRGAQFF. The CDR3 DNA is TGCAGCGTCCTCTTGACCCGGGGAGCGCAGTTCTTC.

This chain joins TRBV9 and TRBJ2-7, with D possibly being TRBD2 (7 bases). Germline CDR1 SGDLS, CDR2 YYNGEE. Trimming took 3 bases from V and 0 from J, leaving 19 bases between them. CDR3 length: 17 residues. The CDR3 DNA reads TGTGCCAGCAGCGCCGCGGGGGCGACGGGGGTCTCCTACGAGCAGTACTTC. This translates into CASSAAGATGVSYEQYF.

The rearrangement uses TRBV7-2 and TRBJ2-3, with 8 bases that match TRBD2. V lost 6 bases, J lost 5 bases, and 7 bases stayed unmatched. CDR1 is SGHTA and CDR2 is FQGNSA in the germline V gene. CDR3 length: 14 residues. The CDR3 region has the DNA TGTGCCAGCAGTTATAGCGGGATAGGAGATACGCAGTATTTT. This encodes CASSYSGIGDTQYF.

The chain has TRBV18 and TRBJ1-5; D not certain. CDR3 size: 15 residues. V lost 1 base and J 6 bases, leaving 13 bases between the germline ends. CDR1 and CDR2 (germline): KGHSH, LQKENI. CDR3 residues: CASSPLPGFRQPQHF. CDR3 nucleotide sequence: TGTGCCAGCTCACCACTTCCCGGGTTCCGTCAGCCCCAGCATTTT. The full variable domain, completed using reference TRBV18 and TRBJ1-5, is NAGVMQNPRHLVRRRGQEARLRCSPMKGHSHVYWYRQLPEEGLKFMVYLQKENIIDESGMPKERFSAEFPKEGPSILRIQQVVRGDSAAYFCASSPLPGFRQPQHFGDGTRLSIL.

This rearrangement joins TRBV30 to TRBJ2-7; D call uncertain. V lost 2 bases and J lost 6, with 8 bases in between. Germline assignment: CDR1 GTSNPN and CDR2 SVGIG (reference sequence). The CDR3 is made up of 11 amino acids. CDR3 nucleotides: TGTGCCTGGAGTCCCCGTAGCGAGCAGTACTTC. This translates into CAWSPRSEQYF.

This chain uses TRBV10-2 with TRBJ1-5, with D maybe TRBD1 (6 bases). Trimming took off 4 bases at V and 0 bases at J, with 7 bases between the two ends. The CDR3 totals 14 residues. Germline values: CDR1 WSHSY, CDR2 SAAADI. CDR3 region: CASSGQVSNQPQHF. CDR3 in DNA: TGCGCCAGCAGTGGACAGGTTAGCAATCAGCCCCAGCATTTT.

The chain couples TRBV5-5 to TRBJ1-1; no firm D call. Germline CDR1 reads SGHKS; CDR2 reads YYEKEE (reference sequence). The CDR3 is 12 amino acids. Trimming took 2 bases from V and 7 from J, leaving 9 bases between them. In DNA form, the CDR3 reads TGTGCCAGCAGCTTCTTGGGCGATGAAGCTTTCTTT. Translating it yields CASSFLGDEAFF. Full variable domain (rest looked up from reference TRBV5-5 and TRBJ1-1): DAGVTQSPTHLIKTRGQQVTLRCSPISGHKSVSWYQQVLGQGPQFIFQYYEKEERGRGNFPDRFSARQFPNYSSELNVNALLLGDSALYLCASSFLGDEAFFGQGTRLTVV.

The genes are TRBV5-1 and TRBJ2-7; tentatively, D is TRBD2 (5 bases). The CDR3 sequence is 15 residues long. Germline CDR1 SGHRS, CDR2 YFSETQ. V was cut by 3 bases and J by 5 bases, with 18 bases left in between. The DNA for the CDR3 is TGCGCCAGCAGCTCTGGCGGACGGGGTGGCAACGAGCAGTACTTC. Translated: CASSSGGRGGNEQYF.

In its sample, this clone was seen a few times. The chain employs TRBV4-3 and TRBJ1-1; 10 nucleotides agree with TRBD1. V trimming: 6 bases; J trimming: 3 bases; junction bases outside the gene matches: 7. Germline loops: CDR1 LGHNA, CDR2 YSLEER. The CDR3 is 15 residues long. The chain's CDR3 is CASSPGTGVDTEAFF. As DNA, the CDR3 is TGCGCCAGCAGTCCCGGGACAGGGGTAGACACTGAAGCTTTCTTT.